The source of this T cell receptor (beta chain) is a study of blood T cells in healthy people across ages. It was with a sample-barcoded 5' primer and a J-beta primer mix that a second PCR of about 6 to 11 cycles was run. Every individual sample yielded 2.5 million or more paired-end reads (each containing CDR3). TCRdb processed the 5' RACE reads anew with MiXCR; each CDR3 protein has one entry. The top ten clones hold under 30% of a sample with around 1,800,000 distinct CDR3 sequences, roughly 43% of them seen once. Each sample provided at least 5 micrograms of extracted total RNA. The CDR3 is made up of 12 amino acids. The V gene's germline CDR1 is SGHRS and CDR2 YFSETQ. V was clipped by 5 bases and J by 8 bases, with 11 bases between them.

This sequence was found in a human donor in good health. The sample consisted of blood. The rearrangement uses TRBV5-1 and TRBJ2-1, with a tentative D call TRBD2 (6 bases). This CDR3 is CASRETGDEQFF. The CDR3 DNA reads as TGCGCCAGCAGGGAAACGGGGGATGAGCAGTTCTTC.